This T cell receptor beta chain was obtained from a study of cytomegalovirus exposure and HLA in healthy donors. Study-wide findings and caveats: Most TCR sequences were seen very rarely across donors, but some public TCRs occurred in many. An analysis done earlier found most TCR beta V segments productive about 87% or about 30% of the time. Accurate prediction of HLA-A and HLA-B alleles (for most subjects) was reportedly achieved from TCR beta sequences.

Regarding this clone: Its target is unknown.

The CDR3 sequence is 13 residues long. V lost 6 bases and J lost 5, with 10 bases in between. Per the germline V gene, CDR1 is SGHTA and CDR2 is FQGNSA. PCR was performed using 60 Vbeta and 13 Jbeta primers. This table comes from immunoSEQ multiplex PCR, and its TCRdb copy is limited to in-frame clones, with some not included. The repertoire includes 100,000 to 150,000 clones, 81% of them detected once, and about 0.71% sits in the top ten. The sample consisted of PBMCs. This receptor was identified in a man between 18 and 29 years old in good health and CMV-seronegative. The chain is built from TRBV7-2 and TRBJ2-2; D is possibly TRBD2 (5 bases). The chain's CDR3 is CASSFRGTGELFF. CDR3 sequence (DNA): TGTGCCAGCAGTTTCCGGGGAACCGGGGAGCTGTTTTTT.